A single sample is the source of the 3 T cell receptor beta chains below, sequenced in a study of blood T cell repertoires in COVID-19. Only in-frame clones appear in the TCRdb table, and some are missing; sequencing was by immunoSEQ multiplex PCR. The top ten clones hold 4.6% of a sample with 110,000 or so clones, around 89% of them seen once. Material for sequencing was peripheral blood. The receptors come from a woman in her forties or fifties with acute or convalescent COVID-19.

This CDR3 reads CASSLDSLVYTEAFF. For the CDR3, the DNA is TGCGCCAGCAGCTTGGACAGCCTGGTGTACACTGAAGCTTTCTTT. The chain recombines TRBV5-1 with TRBJ1-1, with D uncertain. This CDR3 is 15 amino acids long. Germline V gene lookup returns CDR1 SGHRS and CDR2 YFSETQ. The V gene lost 0 bases and the J gene lost 3 bases, with 12 bases spanning the gap. Complete variable domain (other parts from reference TRBV5-1 and TRBJ1-1): KAGVTQTPRYLIKTRGQQVTLSCSPISGHRSVSWYQQTPGQGLQFLFEYFSETQRNKGNFPGRFSGRQFSNSRSEMNVSTLELGDSALYLCASSLDSLVYTEAFFGQGTRLTVV.

V and J are TRBV30 and TRBJ1-2, with D tentatively TRBD1 (6 bases). This CDR3 has 14 residues. CDR1 is GTSNPN, CDR2 SVGIG, per germline (reference sequence). Trimming took 0 bases from V and 5 from J, leaving 13 bases between them. In nucleotides, the CDR3 is TGTGCCTGGAGTGTAGAAGGGGGTTGGTATGGCTACACCTTC. This codes for CAWSVEGGWYGYTF.

The CDR3 sequence is CASSKTGFSYEQYF. CDR3 nucleotides: TGTGCCAGCAGTAAGACAGGTTTCTCCTACGAGCAGTACTTC. This rearrangement joins TRBV7-2 to TRBJ2-7, with a tentative D call TRBD1 (6 bases). The germline V gene has CDR1 SGHTA and CDR2 FQGNSA. V lost 6 bases and J 0 bases, leaving 12 bases between the germline ends. This CDR3 is built from 14 residues.